The 10 T cell receptor beta chains listed next were all sequenced from one sample in a study of shared clonotypes between healthy human individuals. Libraries were prepared by immunoSEQ multiplex PCR; TCRdb keeps only in-frame clonotypes and omits some of them. The data show over 2 million clones, 85% to 95% seen once. Input material: naive CD4+ T cells sorted from blood. Subset specified: CD45RA+ positively selected. Receptors were obtained from a man aged 18 to 30 in good health.

The chain carries TRBV7-8 and TRBJ2-3; D is perhaps TRBD1 or TRBD2 (5 bases each). Germline V CDR1 and CDR2: SGHVS, FQNEAQ. This CDR3 is built from 15 residues. The V end was cut by 8 bases, the J end by 0 bases, with 15 bases between. This chain's CDR3 is CASGVMGESTDTQYF. The DNA for the CDR3 is TGTGCCAGCGGGGTTATGGGGGAGAGCACAGATACGCAGTATTTT. Filled out from reference TRBV7-8 and TRBJ2-3, the complete variable domain reads GAGVSQSPRYKVAKRGQDVALRCDPISGHVSLFWYQQALGQGPEFLTYFQNEAQLDKSGLPSDRFFAERPEGSVSTLKIQRTQQEDSAVYLCASGVMGESTDTQYFGPGTRLTVL.

The rearrangement uses TRBV5-1 and TRBJ2-2; the match to TRBD2 covers 10 bases. J was trimmed by 7 bases and V by 6 bases; bases with no gene match: 21. The CDR3 extends over 19 amino acids. The V gene's germline CDR1 is SGHRS and CDR2 YFSETQ. The CDR3 here is CASTSHNGLAGEIGGELFF. CDR3 bases: TGCGCCAGCACCTCCCACAATGGGCTAGCGGGAGAAATTGGCGGGGAGCTGTTTTTT.

This clone showed up just once. The genes are TRBV5-4 and TRBJ2-7; D ambiguous. The length of the CDR3 is 14 residues. Germline loops: CDR1 SGHNT, CDR2 YYREEE (reference sequence). V lost 5 bases and J lost 2, with 14 bases in between. CDR3 region: CASSLFTVPYEQYF. The DNA of the CDR3 is TGTGCCAGCAGTCTTTTTACCGTACCCTACGAGCAGTACTTC.

The chain uses TRBV21-1 and TRBJ1-1. TRBV21-1 is given as a pseudogene. The CDR3 runs to 17 residues. The CDR3 region has the DNA TGTGCCAGCAGCAAACTTCAGGAGGGTAAGGGGAACACTGAAGCTTTCTTT. Translating gives CASSKLQEGKGNTEAFF.

The chain has TRBV7-9 and TRBJ1-6, with no clear D. Germline CDR1 reads SEHNR; CDR2 reads FQNEAQ (reference sequence). Trimming pared 1 base from V and 5 bases from J, leaving 12 bases between. CDR3 size: 16 residues. In nucleotides, the CDR3 is TGTGCCAGCAGCTTAGGGGCATCCGGGAATAATTCACCCCTCCACTTT. Protein sequence: CASSLGASGNNSPLHF.

This clone was recorded once. V and J are TRBV5-6 and TRBJ1-5, with D maybe TRBD1 (5 bases). Deletions cut 4 bases from V and 7 bases from J, with 24 bases between. Germline CDR1 and CDR2: SGHDT and YYEEEE. The CDR3 runs to 17 residues. CDR3 DNA sequence: TGTGCCAGCAGCGTGCCCTGGACACTGTCCCTCTTGCAGCCCCAGCATTTT. Its translation: CASSVPWTLSLLQPQHF.

A single count supports this clone. This chain links TRBV5-4 with TRBJ2-2; D call uncertain. Germline CDR1 is SGHNT and CDR2 is YYREEE (reference sequence). V was trimmed by 3 bases and J by 2 bases, leaving 11 bases between them. The CDR3 is made up of 15 amino acids. The CDR3 coding sequence is TGTGCCAGCAGCTCCGGTGGGGTTAACACCGGGGAGCTGTTTTTT. Translation gives CASSSGGVNTGELFF.

Notes on this clone: Additional DNA sequences in this sample encode the identical CDR3. This sequence joins TRBV30 and TRBJ1-5; possible D gene TRBD1, 5 bases. The CDR3 has 12 amino acids. V dropped 2 bases and J dropped 5 bases, with 7 bases sitting between them. CDR1 is GTSNPN and CDR2 is SVGIG in the germline V gene (reference sequence). CDR3 in amino acids: CAWSKGYQPQHF. Here the CDR3 DNA reads TGTGCCTGGAGTAAGGGGTATCAGCCCCAGCATTTT. Combining the CDR3 with reference TRBV30 and TRBJ1-5 gives the whole variable domain SQTIHQWPATLVQPVGSPLSLECTVEGTSNPNLYWYRQAAGRGLQLLFYSVGIGQISSEVPQNLSASRPQDRQFILSSKKLLLSDSGFYLCAWSKGYQPQHFGDGTRLSIL.

CDR3 loop: CAWGTGTLATQYF. Here the CDR3 DNA reads TGTGCCTGGGGGACCGGGACATTAGCGACCCAGTACTTC. This chain joins TRBV30 and TRBJ2-5, with TRBD1 as a possible D gene (6 bases). Trimming shortened V by 5 bases and J by 7 bases, and 17 bases separated the two germline ends. CDR3 length equals 13 residues. Germline CDR1 and CDR2: GTSNPN and SVGIG (reference sequence). Complete variable domain (other parts from reference TRBV30 and TRBJ2-5): SQTIHQWPATLVQPVGSPLSLECTVEGTSNPNLYWYRQAAGRGLQLLFYSVGIGQISSEVPQNLSASRPQDRQFILSSKKLLLSDSGFYLCAWGTGTLATQYFGPGTRLLVL.

The V gene is TRBV5-1, the J gene TRBJ2-7; TRBD1 aligns across 9 bases. The trim removed 3 bases at V and 5 bases at J, leaving 9 bases unmatched. This CDR3 is 15 amino acids long. Per germline, CDR1 SGHRS and CDR2 YFSETQ. CDR3 sequence (DNA): TGCGCCAGCAGCTCAAAGGGACAGGGATACGACGAGCAGTACTTC. Amino acids: CASSSKGQGYDEQYF.